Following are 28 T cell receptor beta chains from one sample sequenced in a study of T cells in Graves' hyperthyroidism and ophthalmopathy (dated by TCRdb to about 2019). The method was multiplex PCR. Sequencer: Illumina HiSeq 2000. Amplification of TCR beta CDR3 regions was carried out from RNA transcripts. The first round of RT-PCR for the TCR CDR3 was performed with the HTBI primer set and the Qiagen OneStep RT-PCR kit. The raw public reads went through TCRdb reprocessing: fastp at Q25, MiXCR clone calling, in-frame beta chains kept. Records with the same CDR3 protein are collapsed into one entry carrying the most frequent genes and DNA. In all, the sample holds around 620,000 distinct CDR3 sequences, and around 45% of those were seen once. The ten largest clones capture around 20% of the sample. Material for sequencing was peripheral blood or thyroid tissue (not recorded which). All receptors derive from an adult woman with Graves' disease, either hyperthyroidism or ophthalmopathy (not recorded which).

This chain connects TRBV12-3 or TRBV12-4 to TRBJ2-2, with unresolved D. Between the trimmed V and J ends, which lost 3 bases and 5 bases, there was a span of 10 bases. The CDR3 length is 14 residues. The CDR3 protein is CASSFVKGTGELFF. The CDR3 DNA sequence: TGTGCCAGCAGTTTTGTCAAGGGAACCGGGGAGCTGTTTTTT.

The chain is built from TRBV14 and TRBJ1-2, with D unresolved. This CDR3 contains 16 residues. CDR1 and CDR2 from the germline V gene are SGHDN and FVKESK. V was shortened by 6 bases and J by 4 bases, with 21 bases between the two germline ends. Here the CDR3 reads CASSEKAPRSGYGYTF. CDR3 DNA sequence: TGTGCCAGCAGTGAAAAGGCACCACGGAGTGGCTATGGCTACACCTTC.

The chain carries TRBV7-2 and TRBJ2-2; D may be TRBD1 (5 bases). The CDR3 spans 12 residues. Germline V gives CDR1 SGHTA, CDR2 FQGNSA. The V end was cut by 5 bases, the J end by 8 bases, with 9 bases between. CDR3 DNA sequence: TGTGCCAGCAGCGTGTACAGGGGGGAGCTGTTTTTT. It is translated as CASSVYRGELFF.

The CDR3 DNA follows: TGTGCCAGTAGTATAACAGGGAGCTCCTACGAGCAGTACTTC. Translation gives CASSITGSSYEQYF. V and J are TRBV19 and TRBJ2-7, with D possibly TRBD1 on 6 matching bases. Trimming removed 2 bases from V and 0 bases from J, with 8 bases in between. The CDR3 has 14 residues. Germline assignment: CDR1 LNHDA and CDR2 SQIVND (reference sequence).

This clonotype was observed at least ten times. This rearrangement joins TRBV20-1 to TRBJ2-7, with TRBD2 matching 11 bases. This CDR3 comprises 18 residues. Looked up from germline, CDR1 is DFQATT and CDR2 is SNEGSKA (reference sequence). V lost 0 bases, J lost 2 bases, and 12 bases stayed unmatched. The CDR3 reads CSARDPSGRPKRPYEQYF. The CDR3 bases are TGCAGTGCTAGAGACCCTAGCGGGAGGCCCAAGCGCCCCTACGAGCAGTACTTC.

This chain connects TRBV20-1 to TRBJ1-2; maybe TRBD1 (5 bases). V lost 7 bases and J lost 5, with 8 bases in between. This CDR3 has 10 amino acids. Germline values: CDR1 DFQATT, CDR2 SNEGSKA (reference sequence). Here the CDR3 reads CSVRGYGYTF. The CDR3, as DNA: TGCAGTGTTAGGGGATATGGCTACACCTTC.

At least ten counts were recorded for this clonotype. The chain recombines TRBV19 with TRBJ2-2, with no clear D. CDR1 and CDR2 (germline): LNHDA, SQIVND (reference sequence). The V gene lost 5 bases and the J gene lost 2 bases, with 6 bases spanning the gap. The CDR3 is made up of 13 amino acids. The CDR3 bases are TGTGCCAGTAGTCCCCATAACACCGGGGAGCTGTTTTTT. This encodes CASSPHNTGELFF.

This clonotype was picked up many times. CDR3 DNA sequence: TGCAGCGCGAGGGGACAGAGGGATGACACTGAAGCTTTCTTT. It specifies CSARGQRDDTEAFF. The chain uses TRBV29-1 and TRBJ1-1; 7 bases are a match to TRBD1. With V trimmed by 7 bases and J by 3 bases, 11 bases remained unmatched. The CDR3 extends over 14 amino acids. Germline values: CDR1 SQVTM, CDR2 ANQGSEA.

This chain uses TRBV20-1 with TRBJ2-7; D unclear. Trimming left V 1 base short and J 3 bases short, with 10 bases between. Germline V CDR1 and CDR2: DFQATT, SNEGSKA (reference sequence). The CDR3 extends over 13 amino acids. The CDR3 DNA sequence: TGCAGTGCTAGAGCGGGCGGCCGCTACGAGCAGTACTTC. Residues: CSARAGGRYEQYF.

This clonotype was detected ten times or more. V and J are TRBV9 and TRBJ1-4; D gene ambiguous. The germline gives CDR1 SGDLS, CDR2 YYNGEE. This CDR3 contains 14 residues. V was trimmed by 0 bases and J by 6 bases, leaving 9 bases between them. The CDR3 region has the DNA TGTGCCAGCAGCGTAGGAGGGCTGGATGAAAAACTGTTTTTT. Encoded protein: CASSVGGLDEKLFF. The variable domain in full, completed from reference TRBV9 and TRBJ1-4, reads DSGVTQTPKHLITATGQRVTLRCSPRSGDLSVYWYQQSLDQGLQFLIQYYNGEERAKGNILERFSAQQFPDLHSELNLSSLELGDSALYFCASSVGGLDEKLFFGSGTQLSVL.

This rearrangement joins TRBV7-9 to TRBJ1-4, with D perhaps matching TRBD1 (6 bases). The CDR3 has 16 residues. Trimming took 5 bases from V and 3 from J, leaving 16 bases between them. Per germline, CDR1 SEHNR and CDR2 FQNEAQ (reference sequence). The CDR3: CASSQDGGLSNEKLFF. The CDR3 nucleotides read TGTGCCAGCAGCCAGGACGGGGGCCTGTCTAATGAAAAACTGTTTTTT.

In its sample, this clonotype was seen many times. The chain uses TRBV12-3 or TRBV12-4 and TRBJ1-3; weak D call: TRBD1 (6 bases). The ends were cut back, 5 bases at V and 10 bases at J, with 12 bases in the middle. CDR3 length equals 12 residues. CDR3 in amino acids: CASSPGTKTIYF. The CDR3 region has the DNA TGTGCCAGCAGTCCCGGGACAAAGACCATATATTTT.

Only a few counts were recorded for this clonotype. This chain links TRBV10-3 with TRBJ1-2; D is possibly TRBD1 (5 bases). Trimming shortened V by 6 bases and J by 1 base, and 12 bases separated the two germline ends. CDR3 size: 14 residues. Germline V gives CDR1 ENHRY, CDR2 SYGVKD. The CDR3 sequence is CAIRGTGGNYGYTF. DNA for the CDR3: TGTGCCATCAGAGGGACTGGCGGTAACTATGGCTACACCTTC.

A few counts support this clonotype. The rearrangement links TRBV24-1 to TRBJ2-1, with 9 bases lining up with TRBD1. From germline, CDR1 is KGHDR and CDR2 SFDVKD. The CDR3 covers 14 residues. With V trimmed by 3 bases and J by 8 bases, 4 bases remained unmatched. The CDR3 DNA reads TGTGCCACCAGTGATGCACAGGGGGCGTATGAGCAGTTCTTC. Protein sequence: CATSDAQGAYEQFF.

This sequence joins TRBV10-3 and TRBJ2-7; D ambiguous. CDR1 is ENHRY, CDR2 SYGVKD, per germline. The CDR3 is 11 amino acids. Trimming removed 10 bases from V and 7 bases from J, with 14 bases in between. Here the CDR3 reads CASNTDHEQYF. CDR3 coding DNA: TGTGCCAGCAATACGGATCATGAGCAGTACTTC.

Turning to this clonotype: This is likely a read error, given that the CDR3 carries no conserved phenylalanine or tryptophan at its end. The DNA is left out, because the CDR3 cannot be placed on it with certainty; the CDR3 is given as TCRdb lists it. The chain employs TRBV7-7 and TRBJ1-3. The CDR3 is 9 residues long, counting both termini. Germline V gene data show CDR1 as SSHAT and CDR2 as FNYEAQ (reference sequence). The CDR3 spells CASSWSGNT.

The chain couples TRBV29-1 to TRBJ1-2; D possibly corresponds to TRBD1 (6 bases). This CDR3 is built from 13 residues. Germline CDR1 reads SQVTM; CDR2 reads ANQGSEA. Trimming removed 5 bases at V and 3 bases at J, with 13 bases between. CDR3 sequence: CSVRTARDYGYTF. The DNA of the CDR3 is TGCAGCGTTAGGACAGCTCGGGACTATGGCTACACCTTC. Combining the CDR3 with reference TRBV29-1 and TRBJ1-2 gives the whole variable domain SAVISQKPSRDICQRGTSLTIQCQVDSQVTMMFWYRQQPGQSLTLIATANQGSEATYESGFVIDKFPISRPNLTFSTLTVSNMSPEDSSIYLCSVRTARDYGYTFGSGTRLTVV.

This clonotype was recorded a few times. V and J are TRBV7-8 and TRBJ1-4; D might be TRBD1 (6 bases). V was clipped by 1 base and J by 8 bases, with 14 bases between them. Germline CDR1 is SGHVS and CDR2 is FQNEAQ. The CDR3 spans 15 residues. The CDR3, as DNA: TGTGCCAGCAGCTTAGGGGGGGCCCAAGGGGAAAAACTGTTTTTT. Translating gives CASSLGGAQGEKLFF.

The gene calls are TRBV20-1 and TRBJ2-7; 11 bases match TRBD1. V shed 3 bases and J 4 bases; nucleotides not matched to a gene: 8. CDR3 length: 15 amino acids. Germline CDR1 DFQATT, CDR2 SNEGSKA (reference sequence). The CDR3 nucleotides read TGCAGTGCTAGCACCCGGACAGGGGGCTTATACGAGCAGTACTTC. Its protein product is CSASTRTGGLYEQYF.

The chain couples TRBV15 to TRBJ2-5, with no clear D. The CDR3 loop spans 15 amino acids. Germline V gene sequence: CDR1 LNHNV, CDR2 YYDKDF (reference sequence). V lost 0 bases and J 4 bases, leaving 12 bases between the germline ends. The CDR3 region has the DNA TGTGCCACCAGCAGAGACGCCGTGCAGTCAGAGACCCAGTACTTC. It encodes CATSRDAVQSETQYF.

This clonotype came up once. CDR3 residues: CSGGHENTIYF. CDR3 coding DNA: TGCAGCGGCGGACACGAAAACACCATATATTTT. This chain links TRBV29-1 with TRBJ1-3; the D gene is possibly TRBD1 (5 bases). V lost 7 bases to trimming and J lost 6 bases, with 10 bases between them. The CDR3 totals 11 residues. Germline V gives CDR1 SQVTM, CDR2 ANQGSEA.

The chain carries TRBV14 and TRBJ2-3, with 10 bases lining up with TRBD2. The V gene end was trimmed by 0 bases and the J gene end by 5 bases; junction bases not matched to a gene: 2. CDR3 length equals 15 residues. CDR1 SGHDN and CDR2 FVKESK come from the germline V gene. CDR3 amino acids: CASSQDTSGIDTQYF. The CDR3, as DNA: TGTGCCAGCAGCCAAGATACTAGCGGGATAGATACGCAGTATTTT.

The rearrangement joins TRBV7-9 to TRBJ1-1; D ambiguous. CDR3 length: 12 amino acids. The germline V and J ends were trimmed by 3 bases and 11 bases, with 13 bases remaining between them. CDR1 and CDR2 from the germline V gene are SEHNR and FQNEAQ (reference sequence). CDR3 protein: CASSLAGTGAFF. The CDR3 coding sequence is TGTGCCAGCAGCTTGGCGGGCACTGGGGCTTTCTTT.

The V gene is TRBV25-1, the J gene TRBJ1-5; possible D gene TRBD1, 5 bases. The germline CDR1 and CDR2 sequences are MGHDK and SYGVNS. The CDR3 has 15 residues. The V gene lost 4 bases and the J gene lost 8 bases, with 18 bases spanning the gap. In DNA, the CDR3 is TGTGCCAGCAGTGCGCGCACAGGATCCCATGAGCCCCAGCATTTT. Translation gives CASSARTGSHEPQHF.

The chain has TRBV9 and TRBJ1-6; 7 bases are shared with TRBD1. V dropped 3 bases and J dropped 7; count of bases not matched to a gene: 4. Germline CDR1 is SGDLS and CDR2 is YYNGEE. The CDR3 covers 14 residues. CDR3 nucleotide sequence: TGTGCCAGCAGCGCCCCAGGGGGGAATTCACCCCTCCACTTT. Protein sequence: CASSAPGGNSPLHF.

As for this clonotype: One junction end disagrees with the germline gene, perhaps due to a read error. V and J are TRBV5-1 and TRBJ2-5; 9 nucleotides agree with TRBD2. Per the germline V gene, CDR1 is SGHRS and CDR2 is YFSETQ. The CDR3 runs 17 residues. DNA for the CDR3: TGCGCCAGCGGCTTGGGGCTAGCGGGAATCTACCAAGAGACCCAGTACTTC. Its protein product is CASGLGLAGIYQETQYF.

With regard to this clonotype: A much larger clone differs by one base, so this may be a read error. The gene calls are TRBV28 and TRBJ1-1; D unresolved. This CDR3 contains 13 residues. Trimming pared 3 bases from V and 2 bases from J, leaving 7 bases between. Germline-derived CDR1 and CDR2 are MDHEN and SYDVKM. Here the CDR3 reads CASSFFDNTEAFF. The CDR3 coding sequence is TGTGCCAGCAGTTTTTTCGATAACACTGAAGCTTTCTTT.

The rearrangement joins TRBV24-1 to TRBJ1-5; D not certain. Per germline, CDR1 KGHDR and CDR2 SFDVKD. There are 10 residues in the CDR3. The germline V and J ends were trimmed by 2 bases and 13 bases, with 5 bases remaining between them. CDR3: CATSDSGQHF. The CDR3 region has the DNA TGTGCCACCAGTGATTCGGGACAGCATTTT.